The rows below give T cell receptor beta chains drawn from one sample of a study of cytomegalovirus exposure and HLA in healthy donors. Repertoires were generated with immunoSEQ multiplex PCR, while TCRdb's copy carries only in-frame clones and drops some. Counted here are tens of thousands of clones, roughly 80% occurring once; the ten biggest clones make up about 22%. Sequencing was done on a sample of PBMCs. The receptor set was obtained from a woman between 35 and 50 years old in good health and CMV-seropositive. The CDR3 runs from the conserved cysteine through the conserved F or W. A D gene is named only where the DNA matches it firmly. Clone size is shown for a subset of rows, as once, few, many or a class of expanded clone.

V gene	D gene	clone size	J gene	CDR3 protein	CDR3 DNA
TRBV25-1	NA	once	TRBJ2-7	CASSSQGRVHEQYF	TGTGCCAGCAGTTCCCAGGGGAGGGTCCACGAGCAGTACTTC
TRBV30	NA	NA	TRBJ2-5	CAWSYRVQETQYF	TGTGCCTGGAGTTACAGGGTCCAAGAGACCCAGTACTTC
TRBV28	NA	NA	TRBJ1-5	CASSPSGGTQPQHF	TGTGCCAGCAGTCCTTCGGGGGGGACACAGCCCCAGCATTTT
TRBV7-8	TRBD1	once	TRBJ1-6	CASSLGQGVSPLHF	TGTGCCAGCAGCCTAGGACAGGGAGTTTCACCCCTCCACTTT
TRBV5-4	NA	NA	TRBJ1-1	CASSPPQGMNTEAFF	TGTGCCAGCAGCCCACCCCAGGGGATGAACACTGAAGCTTTCTTT
TRBV7-6	TRBD1	NA	TRBJ1-1	CASSLSGTGSAEAFF	TGTGCCAGCAGCTTAAGTGGGACAGGGTCAGCTGAAGCTTTCTTT
TRBV5-1	TRBD1	few	TRBJ1-4	CASSWRTGGEEKLFF	TGCGCCAGCAGCTGGAGGACAGGGGGCGAGGAAAAACTGTTTTTT
TRBV7-9	TRBD1	NA	TRBJ1-2	CASSQTGPEGYTF	TGTGCCAGCAGCCAGACAGGGCCGGAGGGCTACACCTTC
TRBV5-4	NA	few	TRBJ1-4	CASSLGGQMNEKLFF	TGTGCCAGCAGCTTGGGGGGGCAGATGAATGAAAAACTGTTTTTT
TRBV5-6	NA	once	TRBJ2-7	CASSFRGYEQYF	TGTGCCAGCAGCTTCAGGGGCTACGAGCAGTACTTC
TRBV5-6	TRBD2	NA	TRBJ2-3	CASSLAGGRGAQDTQYF	TGTGCCAGCAGCTTGGCGGGGGGGCGGGGGGCCCAAGATACGCAGTATTTT